These T cell receptor beta chains were read from a single sample in a study of shared clonotypes between healthy human individuals. Generated by immunoSEQ multiplex PCR, the TCRdb table keeps only in-frame clones and is missing some. The sample lists over 400,000 clones, over 70% occurring once. Sample: PBMCs. The receptors come from a woman aged 35 to 49 in good health. Some clones in this sample may be carry-over from other donors' samples. The CDR3 runs from the conserved cysteine through the conserved F or W. A D gene is named only where the DNA matches it firmly. The size of a clone is reported for some rows only, either as once, few or many, or as a class for expanded clones.

clone_size: -; d_call: -; v_call: TRBV19; j_call: TRBJ1-5; cdr3_length: 12; cdr3_nt: TGTGCCAGTAGTTTTTTGGATCAGCCCCAGCATTTT; cdr3_aa: CASSFLDQPQHF
clone_size: -; d_call: -; v_call: TRBV30; j_call: TRBJ2-3; cdr3_length: 15; cdr3_nt: TGTGCCTGGAGACGGGACGCTAACCCGGCTGACACGCAGTATTTT; cdr3_aa: CAWRRDANPADTQYF
clone_size: -; d_call: TRBD1; v_call: TRBV5-6; j_call: TRBJ2-1; cdr3_length: 15; cdr3_nt: TGTGCCAGCAGCTTGCAAGGGGGCACCTACAATGAGCAGTTCTTC; cdr3_aa: CASSLQGGTYNEQFF
clone_size: -; d_call: TRBD1; v_call: TRBV9; j_call: TRBJ2-2; cdr3_length: 15; cdr3_nt: TGTGCCAGCAGCGTCCGGGACAGAGACACCGGGGAGCTGTTTTTT; cdr3_aa: CASSVRDRDTGELFF
clone_size: -; d_call: -; v_call: TRBV29-1; j_call: TRBJ2-1; cdr3_length: 16; cdr3_nt: TGCAGCGTTGAAGTGGGACGGGGCGGTTCCTACAATGAGCAGTTCTTC; cdr3_aa: CSVEVGRGGSYNEQFF
clone_size: -; d_call: -; v_call: TRBV6-1; j_call: TRBJ2-7; cdr3_length: 14; cdr3_nt: TGTGCCAGCAGTGATTTGAGGGGCCCCTACGAGCAGTACTTC; cdr3_aa: CASSDLRGPYEQYF
clone_size: -; d_call: TRBD2; v_call: TRBV2; j_call: TRBJ2-1; cdr3_length: 16; cdr3_nt: TGTGCCAGCAGGGGGCTAGCGGGAAAAGTCTACAATGAGCAGTTCTTC; cdr3_aa: CASRGLAGKVYNEQFF
clone_size: -; d_call: -; v_call: TRBV2; j_call: TRBJ2-7; cdr3_length: 14; cdr3_nt: TGTGCCAGCGATGGACGGGGAAGCTCCTACGAGCAGTACTTC; cdr3_aa: CASDGRGSSYEQYF
clone_size: once; d_call: TRBD2; v_call: TRBV5-4; j_call: TRBJ2-7; cdr3_length: 14; cdr3_nt: TGTGCCAGCAGCTCTCTCATAGCGGGAGGCGAGCAGTACTTC; cdr3_aa: CASSSLIAGGEQYF
clone_size: -; d_call: -; v_call: TRBV19; j_call: TRBJ2-2; cdr3_length: 14; cdr3_nt: TGTGCCAGTAATGGCCTGAGGAACACCGGGGAGCTGTTTTTT; cdr3_aa: CASNGLRNTGELFF
clone_size: -; d_call: TRBD1; v_call: TRBV27; j_call: TRBJ2-2; cdr3_length: 16; cdr3_nt: TGTGCCAGCAGTTTGATATGGGGACAGAGCACCGGGGAGCTGTTTTTT; cdr3_aa: CASSLIWGQSTGELFF
clone_size: -; d_call: TRBD2; v_call: TRBV4-1; j_call: TRBJ2-5; cdr3_length: 16; cdr3_nt: TGCGCCAGCAGCCAAGAATTCCTAGCGGGAGCAGAGACCCAGTACTTC; cdr3_aa: CASSQEFLAGAETQYF
clone_size: -; d_call: -; v_call: TRBV7-9; j_call: TRBJ1-1; cdr3_length: 14; cdr3_nt: TGTGCCAGCAGCAGAGAATTGATGAACACTGAAGCTTTCTTT; cdr3_aa: CASSRELMNTEAFF
clone_size: -; d_call: -; v_call: TRBV28; j_call: TRBJ1-5; cdr3_length: 14; cdr3_nt: TGTGCCAGCTCGGGCAGGGTGAGTAATCAGCCCCAGCATTTT; cdr3_aa: CASSGRVSNQPQHF
clone_size: -; d_call: TRBD1; v_call: TRBV6-5; j_call: TRBJ1-3; cdr3_length: 16; cdr3_nt: TGTGCCAGCAGTTACTCTCGGACAGGGTACGGAAACACCATATATTTT; cdr3_aa: CASSYSRTGYGNTIYF
clone_size: -; d_call: -; v_call: TRBV6-1; j_call: TRBJ1-5; cdr3_length: 13; cdr3_nt: TGTGCCAGCAGTACAGGGAGATGGCAGCCCCAGCATTTT; cdr3_aa: CASSTGRWQPQHF
clone_size: few; d_call: -; v_call: TRBV21-1; j_call: TRBJ2-7; cdr3_length: 15; cdr3_nt: TGTGCCAGCAGCAACGGGCAGGGGGCTTCTTGGGAGCAGTACTTC; cdr3_aa: CASSNGQGASWEQYF
clone_size: few; d_call: -; v_call: TRBV7-9; j_call: TRBJ2-4; cdr3_length: 13; cdr3_nt: TGTGCCAGCAGCCAGGGGAGAGGAGACATTCAGTACTTC; cdr3_aa: CASSQGRGDIQYF
clone_size: -; d_call: TRBD1; v_call: TRBV19; j_call: TRBJ1-1; cdr3_length: 16; cdr3_nt: TGTGCCAGTACCGACAGGGGGCTAGGGATGAACACTGAAGCTTTCTTT; cdr3_aa: CASTDRGLGMNTEAFF
clone_size: -; d_call: TRBD2; v_call: TRBV4-3; j_call: TRBJ2-7; cdr3_length: 17; cdr3_nt: TGCGCCAGCAGCCAAGAATTAAGGACTAGCGGACCCAGAGAGCAGTACTTC; cdr3_aa: CASSQELRTSGPREQYF
clone_size: few; d_call: -; v_call: TRBV5-4; j_call: TRBJ1-2; cdr3_length: 17; cdr3_nt: TGTGCCAGCAGCCCGATAAACCCCAGGGGAATAACCTATGGCTACACCTTC; cdr3_aa: CASSPINPRGITYGYTF
clone_size: -; d_call: TRBD2; v_call: TRBV6-4; j_call: TRBJ2-1; cdr3_length: 15; cdr3_nt: TGTGCCAGCAGTATAGCGGGAGATTCCTACAATGAGCAGTTCTTC; cdr3_aa: CASSIAGDSYNEQFF
clone_size: -; d_call: -; v_call: TRBV5-1; j_call: TRBJ2-1; cdr3_length: 13; cdr3_nt: TGCGCCAGCAGCTTAGCCGAAGGAAGTGAGCAGTTCTTC; cdr3_aa: CASSLAEGSEQFF
clone_size: -; d_call: -; v_call: TRBV19; j_call: TRBJ1-5; cdr3_length: 12; cdr3_nt: TGTGCCAGTAGTATGAGGAATCAGCCCCAGCATTTT; cdr3_aa: CASSMRNQPQHF
clone_size: -; d_call: -; v_call: TRBV16; j_call: TRBJ1-3; cdr3_length: 16; cdr3_nt: TGTGCCAGCAGCCAATCGAGGGTAGCCGCCGGAAACACCATATATTTT; cdr3_aa: CASSQSRVAAGNTIYF
clone_size: -; d_call: -; v_call: TRBV5-1; j_call: TRBJ2-2; cdr3_length: 16; cdr3_nt: TGCGCCAGCAGCTTGTTCACACAGGGAAACACCGGGGAGCTGTTTTTT; cdr3_aa: CASSLFTQGNTGELFF
clone_size: -; d_call: -; v_call: TRBV7-9; j_call: TRBJ2-1; cdr3_length: 15; cdr3_nt: TGTGCCAGTAGCTTAGTTCCAGGGGCCTACAATGAGCAGTTCTTC; cdr3_aa: CASSLVPGAYNEQFF
clone_size: -; d_call: -; v_call: TRBV6-5; j_call: TRBJ1-2; cdr3_length: 13; cdr3_nt: TGTGCCAGCAGACCTCAGGGGAACTATGGCTACACCTTC; cdr3_aa: CASRPQGNYGYTF
clone_size: -; d_call: -; v_call: TRBV4-1; j_call: TRBJ2-5; cdr3_length: 18; cdr3_nt: TGCGCCAGCAGCCAAGGGGTTTTAATAACAGCTCGAAGAGAGACCCAGTACTTC; cdr3_aa: CASSQGVLITARRETQYF
clone_size: -; d_call: -; v_call: TRBV7-2; j_call: TRBJ1-3; cdr3_length: 15; cdr3_nt: TGTGCCAGCAGCTTAAACCCTCCACCTGGAAACACCATATATTTT; cdr3_aa: CASSLNPPPGNTIYF
clone_size: -; d_call: -; v_call: TRBV7-9; j_call: TRBJ2-1; cdr3_length: 19; cdr3_nt: TGTGCCAGCAGCTTAAGTGGAATTGGACTGGGCAAATACTACAATGAGCAGTTCTTC; cdr3_aa: CASSLSGIGLGKYYNEQFF
clone_size: once; d_call: -; v_call: TRBV6-5; j_call: TRBJ1-1; cdr3_length: 13; cdr3_nt: TGTGCCAGCATCTTAGGCCCCGCATTACAAGCTTTCTTT; cdr3_aa: CASILGPALQAFF
clone_size: -; d_call: TRBD1; v_call: TRBV15; j_call: TRBJ1-2; cdr3_length: 14; cdr3_nt: TGTGCCACCAGCAGAGCGGTAGGGGGCGATGGCTACACCTTC; cdr3_aa: CATSRAVGGDGYTF
clone_size: -; d_call: -; v_call: TRBV29-1; j_call: TRBJ2-7; cdr3_length: 13; cdr3_nt: TGCAGCGCCGAGGATCAGGGTGGCTACGAGCAGTACTTC; cdr3_aa: CSAEDQGGYEQYF
clone_size: -; d_call: TRBD1; v_call: TRBV18; j_call: TRBJ1-4; cdr3_length: 14; cdr3_nt: TGTGCCAGCTCACCTGGGACAGGGTATGAAAAACTGTTTTTT; cdr3_aa: CASSPGTGYEKLFF